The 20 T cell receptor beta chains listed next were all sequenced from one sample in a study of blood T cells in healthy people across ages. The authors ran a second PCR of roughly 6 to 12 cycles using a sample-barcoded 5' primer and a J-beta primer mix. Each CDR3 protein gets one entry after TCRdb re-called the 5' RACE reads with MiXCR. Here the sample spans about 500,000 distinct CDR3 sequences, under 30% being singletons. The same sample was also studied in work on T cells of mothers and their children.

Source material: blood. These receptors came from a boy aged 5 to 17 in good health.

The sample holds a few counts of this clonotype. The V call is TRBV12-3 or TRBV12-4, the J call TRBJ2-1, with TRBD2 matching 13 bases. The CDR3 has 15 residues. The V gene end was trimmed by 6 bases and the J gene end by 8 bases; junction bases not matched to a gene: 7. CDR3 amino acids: CASSEGLAGTYEQFF. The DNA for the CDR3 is TGTGCCAGCAGCGAGGGACTAGCGGGGACCTATGAGCAGTTCTTC.

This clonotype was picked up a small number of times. CDR3 region: CSVASDSGGYTF. CDR3 coding DNA: TGCAGCGTTGCTTCGGATTCGGGAGGCTACACCTTC. The genes are TRBV29-1 and TRBJ1-2; D unresolved. This CDR3 has 12 residues. V was cut by 4 bases and J by 8 bases, with 14 bases left in between. The germline CDR1 and CDR2 sequences are SQVTM and ANQGSEA.

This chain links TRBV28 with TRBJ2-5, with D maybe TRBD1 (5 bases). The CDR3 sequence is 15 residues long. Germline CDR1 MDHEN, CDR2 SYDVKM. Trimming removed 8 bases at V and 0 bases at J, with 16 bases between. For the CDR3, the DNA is TGTGCCAGCTCGATCAGGGCATGGTACCAAGAGACCCAGTACTTC. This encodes CASSIRAWYQETQYF. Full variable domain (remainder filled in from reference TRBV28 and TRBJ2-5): DVKVTQSSRYLVKRTGEKVFLECVQDMDHENMFWYRQDPGLGLRLIYFSYDVKMKEKGDIPEGYSVSREKKERFSLILESASTNQTSMYLCASSIRAWYQETQYFGPGTRLLVL.

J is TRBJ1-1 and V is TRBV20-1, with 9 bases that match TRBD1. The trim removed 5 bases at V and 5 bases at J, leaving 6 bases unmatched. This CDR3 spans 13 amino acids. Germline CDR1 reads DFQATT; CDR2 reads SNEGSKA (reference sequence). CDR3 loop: CSARVGQGTEAFF. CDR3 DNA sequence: TGCAGTGCTCGCGTCGGACAGGGGACTGAAGCTTTCTTT.

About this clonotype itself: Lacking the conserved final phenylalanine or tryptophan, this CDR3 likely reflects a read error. The CDR3 DNA reads TGTGCCAGCAGATTCAGCGGTCAGGTTAATGAAAAACTGTTTCTT. Protein: CASRFSGQVNEKLFL. The rearrangement links TRBV12-3 or TRBV12-4 to TRBJ1-4; D ambiguous. This CDR3 contains 15 residues. V gave up 6 bases and J gave up 4 bases, with 15 bases separating them.

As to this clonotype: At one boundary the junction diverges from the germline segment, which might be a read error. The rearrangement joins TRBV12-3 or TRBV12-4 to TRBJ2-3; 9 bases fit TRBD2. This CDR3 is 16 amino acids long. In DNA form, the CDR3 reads TGTGCCAGCAGGGCCAGACTAGCGGCTAGCACAGATACGGAGTATTTT. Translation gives CASRARLAASTDTEYF.

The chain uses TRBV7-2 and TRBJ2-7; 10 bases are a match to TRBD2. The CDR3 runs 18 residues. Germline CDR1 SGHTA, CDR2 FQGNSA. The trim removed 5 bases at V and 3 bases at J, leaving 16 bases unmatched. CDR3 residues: CASSTPAQLLAGFYEQYF. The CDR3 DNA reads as TGTGCCAGCAGCACACCGGCGCAGCTACTAGCGGGGTTCTACGAGCAGTACTTC. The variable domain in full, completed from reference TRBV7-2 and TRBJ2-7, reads GAGVSQSPSNKVTEKGKDVELRCDPISGHTALYWYRQSLGQGLEFLIYFQGNSAPDKSGLPSDRFSAERTGGSVSTLTIQRTQQEDSAVYLCASSTPAQLLAGFYEQYFGPGTRLTVT.

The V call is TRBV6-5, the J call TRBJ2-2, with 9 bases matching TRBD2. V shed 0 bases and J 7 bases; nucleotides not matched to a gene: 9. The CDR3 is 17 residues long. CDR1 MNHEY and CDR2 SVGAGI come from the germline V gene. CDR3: CASSYSRGWRGGGELFF. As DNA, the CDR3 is TGTGCCAGCAGTTACTCCCGCGGATGGCGGGGGGGCGGGGAGCTGTTTTTT.

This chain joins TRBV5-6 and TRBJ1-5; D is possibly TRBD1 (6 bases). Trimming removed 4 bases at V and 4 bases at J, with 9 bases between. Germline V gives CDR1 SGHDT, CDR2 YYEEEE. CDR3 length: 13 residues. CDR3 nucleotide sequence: TGTGCCAGCAGCCGGACAGCAAATCAGCCCCAGCATTTT. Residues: CASSRTANQPQHF.

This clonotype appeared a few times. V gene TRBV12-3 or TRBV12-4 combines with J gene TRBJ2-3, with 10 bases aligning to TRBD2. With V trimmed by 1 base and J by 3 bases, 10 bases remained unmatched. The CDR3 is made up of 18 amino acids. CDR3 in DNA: TGTGCCAGCAGTTTAGTCTACCGGCTAGCGGGGGAGACAGATACGCAGTATTTT. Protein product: CASSLVYRLAGETDTQYF.

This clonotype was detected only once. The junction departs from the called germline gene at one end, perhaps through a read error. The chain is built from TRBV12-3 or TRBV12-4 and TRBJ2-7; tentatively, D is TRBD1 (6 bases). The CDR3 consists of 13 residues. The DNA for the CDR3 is TGTGCCAGCTCCGTACAACTGGGGGCCGAGCAGTGCTTC. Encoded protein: CASSVQLGAEQCF.

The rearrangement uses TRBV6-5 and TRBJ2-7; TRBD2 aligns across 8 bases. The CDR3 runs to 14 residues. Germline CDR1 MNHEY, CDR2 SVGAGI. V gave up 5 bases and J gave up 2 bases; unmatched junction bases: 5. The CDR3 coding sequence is TGTGCCAGCAGTGATAGCGGGAAGACCTACGAGCAGTACTTC. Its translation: CASSDSGKTYEQYF.

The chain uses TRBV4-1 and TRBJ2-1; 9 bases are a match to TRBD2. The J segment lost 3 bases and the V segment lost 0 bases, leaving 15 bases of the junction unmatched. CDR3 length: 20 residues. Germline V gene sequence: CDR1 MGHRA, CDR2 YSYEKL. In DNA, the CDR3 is TGCGCCAGCAGCCAAGAAGGACGGCGGGAGGGCCCTTATAACTACAATGAGCAGTTCTTC. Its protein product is CASSQEGRREGPYNYNEQFF.

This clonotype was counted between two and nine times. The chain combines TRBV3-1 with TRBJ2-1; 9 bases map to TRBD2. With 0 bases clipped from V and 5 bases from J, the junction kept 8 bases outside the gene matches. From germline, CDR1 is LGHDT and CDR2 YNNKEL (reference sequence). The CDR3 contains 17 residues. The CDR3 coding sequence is TGTGCCAGCAGCCAAGATCCCGCTAGCGGGATGAACAATGAGCAGTTCTTC. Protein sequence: CASSQDPASGMNNEQFF.

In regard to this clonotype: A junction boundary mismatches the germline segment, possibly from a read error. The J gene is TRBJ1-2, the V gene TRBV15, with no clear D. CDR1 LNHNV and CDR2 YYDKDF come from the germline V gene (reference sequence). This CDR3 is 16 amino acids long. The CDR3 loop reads CATSRGLRAENCGYTF. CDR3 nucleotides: TGTGCCACCAGCAGGGGCCTGAGGGCGGAAAACTGTGGCTACACCTTC. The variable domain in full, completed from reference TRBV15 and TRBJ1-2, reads DAMVIQNPRYQVTQFGKPVTLSCSQTLNHNVMYWYQQKSSQAPKLLFHYYDKDFNNEADTPDNFQSRRPNTSFCFLDIRSPGLGDTAMYLCATSRGLRAENCGYTFGSGTRLTVV.

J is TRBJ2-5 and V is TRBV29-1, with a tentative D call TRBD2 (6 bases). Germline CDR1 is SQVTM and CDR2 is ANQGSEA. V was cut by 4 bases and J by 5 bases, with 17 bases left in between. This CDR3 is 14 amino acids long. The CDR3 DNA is TGCAGCGTTGGAGGCCGGGGGATTTTGGAGACCCAGTACTTC. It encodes CSVGGRGILETQYF.

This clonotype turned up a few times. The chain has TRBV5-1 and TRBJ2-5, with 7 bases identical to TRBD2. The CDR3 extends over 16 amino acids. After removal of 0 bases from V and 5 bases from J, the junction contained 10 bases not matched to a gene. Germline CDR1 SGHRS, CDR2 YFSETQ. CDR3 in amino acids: CASSLVLAAPRETQYF. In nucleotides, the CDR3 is TGCGCCAGCAGCTTGGTTCTAGCGGCGCCGCGGGAGACCCAGTACTTC.

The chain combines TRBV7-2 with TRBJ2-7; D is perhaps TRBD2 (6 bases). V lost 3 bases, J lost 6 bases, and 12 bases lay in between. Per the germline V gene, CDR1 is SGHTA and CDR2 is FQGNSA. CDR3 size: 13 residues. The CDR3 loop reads CASSLTSYSEQYV. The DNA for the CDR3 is TGTGCCAGCAGCTTGACTAGTTACAGCGAGCAGTACGTC.

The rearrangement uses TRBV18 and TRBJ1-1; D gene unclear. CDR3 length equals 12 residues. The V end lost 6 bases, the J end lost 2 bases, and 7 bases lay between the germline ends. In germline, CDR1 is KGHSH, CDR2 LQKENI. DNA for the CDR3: TGTGCCAGCTCTTCCAAAAACACTGAAGCTTTCTTT. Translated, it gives CASSSKNTEAFF.

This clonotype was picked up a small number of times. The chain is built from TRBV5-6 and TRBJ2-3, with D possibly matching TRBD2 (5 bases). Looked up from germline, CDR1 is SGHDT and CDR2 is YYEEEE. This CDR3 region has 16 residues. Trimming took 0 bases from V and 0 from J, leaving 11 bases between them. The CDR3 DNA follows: TGTGCCAGCAGCTTGGGACTAATGACTAGCACAGATACGCAGTATTTT. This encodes CASSLGLMTSTDTQYF.